This entry lists 2 T cell receptor beta chains sequenced from one sample in a study of T cell repertoires in cytomegalovirus infection. What these receptors recognize is not known. TCRdb fed the reads into MiXCR, producing one record per CDR3 protein. The table includes 700,000 to 850,000 distinct CDR3 sequences, 32% detected once. Material: cultured CD8+ T cells from PBMCs, obtained from culture after CMV antigen stimulation. The source of these receptors is a human donor in good health (CMV status not recorded). Some clones in this sample may be carry-over from other donors' samples.

This clonotype was seen a handful of times. The chain couples TRBV4-3 to TRBJ1-5; the D is unclear. CDR1 is LGHNA and CDR2 is YSLEER in the germline V gene. The CDR3 loop spans 15 amino acids. The germline V and J ends were trimmed by 0 bases and 1 base, with 7 bases remaining between them. The chain's CDR3 is CASSQEIRSNQPQHF. The DNA of the CDR3 is TGCGCCAGCAGCCAAGAGATCAGAAGCAATCAGCCCCAGCATTTT.

There are a few counts of this clonotype. This sequence joins TRBV7-9 and TRBJ1-2; tentatively, D is TRBD1 (5 bases). The germline gives CDR1 SEHNR, CDR2 FQNEAQ (reference sequence). The CDR3 is 11 residues long. V lost 3 bases and J lost 13, with 12 bases in between. The CDR3 here is CASSFSWGGTF. DNA for the CDR3: TGTGCCAGCAGCTTTTCGTGGGGGGGCACCTTC.